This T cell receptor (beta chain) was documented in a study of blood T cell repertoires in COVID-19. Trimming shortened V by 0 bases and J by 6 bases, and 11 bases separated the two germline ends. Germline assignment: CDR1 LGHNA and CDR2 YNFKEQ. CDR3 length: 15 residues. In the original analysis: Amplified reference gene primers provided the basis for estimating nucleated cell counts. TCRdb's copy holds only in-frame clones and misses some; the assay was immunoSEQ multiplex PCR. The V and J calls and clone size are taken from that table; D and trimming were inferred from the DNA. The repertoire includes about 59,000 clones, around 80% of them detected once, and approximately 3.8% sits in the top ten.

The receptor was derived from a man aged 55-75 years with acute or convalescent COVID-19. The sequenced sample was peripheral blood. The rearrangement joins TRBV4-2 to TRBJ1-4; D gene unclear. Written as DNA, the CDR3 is TGTGCCAGCAGCCAAGATGCAGGAAGGCATGAAAAACTGTTTTTT. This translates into CASSQDAGRHEKLFF.